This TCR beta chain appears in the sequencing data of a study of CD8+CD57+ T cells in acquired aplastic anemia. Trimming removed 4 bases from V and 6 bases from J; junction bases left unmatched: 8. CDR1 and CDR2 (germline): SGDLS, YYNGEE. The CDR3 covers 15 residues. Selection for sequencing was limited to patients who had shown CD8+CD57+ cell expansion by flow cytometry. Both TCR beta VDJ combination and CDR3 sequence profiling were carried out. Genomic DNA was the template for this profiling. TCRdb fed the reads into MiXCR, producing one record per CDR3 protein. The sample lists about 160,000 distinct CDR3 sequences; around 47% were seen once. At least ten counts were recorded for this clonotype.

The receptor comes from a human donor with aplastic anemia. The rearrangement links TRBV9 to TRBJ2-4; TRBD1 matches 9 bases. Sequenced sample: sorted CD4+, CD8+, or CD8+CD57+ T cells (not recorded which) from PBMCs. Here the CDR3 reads CASSSSGQGTNIQYF. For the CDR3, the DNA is TGTGCCAGCAGCTCCTCCGGACAGGGGACAAACATTCAGTACTTC.